This TCR beta chain was profiled in a study of T cell changes during pregnancy in multiple sclerosis. V dropped 4 bases and J dropped 1; count of bases not matched to a gene: 9. Germline V gene lookup returns CDR1 MNHEY and CDR2 SVGAGI. The CDR3 runs to 16 residues. Profiled with immunoSEQ multiplex PCR; TCRdb holds only in-frame clones, not every one. The sample includes 45,000 to 60,000 clones, about 90% seen only once; the top ten take 0.15% to 0.2%. This chain links TRBV6-5 with TRBJ2-5; 7 bases are shared with TRBD1. The clonotype comes from a female donor with multiple sclerosis, enrolled in a pregnancy study. The sample was CD4+ T cells from peripheral blood mononuclear cells, taken in the second trimester of pregnancy. The CDR3 region has the DNA TGTGCCAGCAGTTTCACTAGACAGGGCCCCCAAGAGACCCAGTACTTC. Translation gives CASSFTRQGPQETQYF.